Sequencing of this T cell receptor (beta chain) was carried out in a study of siplizumab effects on memory and regulatory T cells. The mixed lymphocyte reaction cells were grown together in coculture at 37°C for less than seven days. Germline CDR1 is GTSNPN and CDR2 is SVGIG (reference sequence). The CDR3 covers 14 residues. V lost 1 base to trimming and J lost 3 bases, with 12 bases between them. Comments on this clone: Antigen: not known.

Assay: immunoSEQ multiplex PCR; the TCRdb copy retains only in-frame clones and omits some. Of 13,000 or so clones listed, 40% are singletons. Sample: CFSE-low (dividing) CD8+ T cells sorted from an allogeneic mixed lymphocyte reaction. This chain joins TRBV30 and TRBJ1-2, with D perhaps TRBD1 (5 bases). The clonotype originates from a human donor in good health; the cells came from an allogeneic mixed lymphocyte reaction. DNA of the CDR3: TGTGCCTGGAGTGCGCGGCAGGGTTACTATGGCTACACCTTC. Protein sequence: CAWSARQGYYGYTF.